This T cell receptor (beta chain) was found in a study of T cells after yellow fever vaccination. This clonotype was counted at least ten times. V was clipped by 0 bases and J by 3 bases; unmatched bases: 3. Germline V gene lookup returns CDR1 DFQATT and CDR2 SNEGSKA (reference sequence). This CDR3 is 14 amino acids long. 5'RACE template switching generated TCR cDNA, adding a universal primer site and UMIs. A single record per CDR3 protein comes from TCRdb applying MiXCR to the 5' RACE reads. The top ten clones hold roughly 1% of a sample with 250,000 or so distinct CDR3 sequences, 6.7% of them seen once.

This TCR was recovered from a man aged 30-40 years who received the YFV17D yellow fever vaccine. Sequencing used CD4+ T cells sorted from PBMCs, obtained on the day of the yellow fever booster vaccination. The chain combines TRBV20-1 with TRBJ2-7; TRBD1 aligns across 9 bases. The CDR3 DNA reads TGCAGTGCTAGAGAGGGGACAGGGTTCTACGAGCAGTACTTC. The encoded protein is CSAREGTGFYEQYF.